These T cell receptor beta chains were read from a single sample in a study of response to subunit inactivated influenza vaccine. A single record per CDR3 protein comes from TCRdb applying MiXCR to the RT-PCR reads. The profile covers 450,000 to 600,000 distinct CDR3 sequences, with about 8% appearing a single time and roughly 13% taken by the ten largest. The source was PBMCs from blood, collected less than 30 months after vaccination. The receptor set was obtained from a man between 50 and 69 years old who received an inactivated influenza vaccine. The CDR3 runs from the conserved cysteine through the conserved F or W. Size values are once, few and many counts, or a class for expanded clones, and some rows have none.

v_call clone_size cdr3_aa
TRBV29-1 many CSVEEKGQGSYEQYF
TRBV5-3 - CAMGPALYYNEQFF
TRBV20-1 - CSAKAPGQRTLAATYEQYF
TRBV4-1 few CASSQDLGRETQYF
TRBV7-9 - CASSYDRGQSTEAFF
TRBV7-8 many CASSTPPRGRDEKLFF
TRBV20-1 many CSASAGRVEQYF
TRBV7-9 few CASSFAGGRYNEQFF
TRBV20-1 many CSARSSSGRDGVNEQFF
TRBV4-3 many CASSQDPGSQAYGYTF
TRBV5-1 - CASSPGPDFNNEQFF
TRBV5-6 few CASSQGGGVHYEQYF
TRBV24-1 few CATSDRDYEQYF
TRBV11-2 many CASSAAGRTDTQYF
TRBV14 many CASSQRTSGRPSTGELFF
TRBV20-1 many CSSLWNTEAFF
TRBV28 few CASSLVAGETDTQYF
TRBV27 - CASMIGANTGELFF
TRBV6-5 many CASSSPSGAGAGELFF
TRBV11-1 few CASSLGHVWGRDTGELFF
TRBV20-1 few CSGRTGGEKLFF
TRBV7-2 many CASSWGLAGVRNTQYF
TRBV20-1 - CSASESSYSNQPQHF
TRBV6-2/TRBV6-3 - CASSGTSFFAKNIQYF
TRBV7-2 many CASSLASRTGNEQFF